This T cell receptor (beta chain) was obtained from a study of T-cell memory formation after mild COVID-19. This CDR3 comprises 14 residues. V lost 4 bases and J lost 6, with 14 bases in between. TCRdb itself ran the 5' RACE reads through MiXCR, one entry per CDR3 protein. This sample carries roughly 100,000 distinct CDR3 sequences, about 15% of them seen once, and the ten largest clones take roughly 27%. This chain links TRBV12-3 or TRBV12-4 with TRBJ2-3; D is possibly TRBD1 or TRBD2 (6 bases each). This TCR came from an adult woman who had mild COVID-19 (a few samples of this study predate the infection). Cell type and time point are not known. Sequences were obtained from PBMCs or a T cell subset sorted from them (not recorded which). The CDR3 DNA reads TGTGCCAGCAGTTACTACCGAGGGGGGGATACGCAGTATTTT. It is translated as CASSYYRGGDTQYF.